The clone carrying this T cell receptor beta chain was seen repeatedly, ten times or more. Its target is not known. This record comes from a study of T cell repertoires in cytomegalovirus infection. Whole-study context: TCR beta signatures that were public indicated CMV infection and matching HLA type. Study-level results: Totalled public TCR beta family frequency picked out people who carried CMV plus the relevant HLA. HLA-C-restricted TCR beta clonotypes specific for CMV led the ex vivo response.

MiXCR, run by TCRdb on the reads, gives a single entry per CDR3 protein. The data show around 530,000 distinct CDR3 sequences, with more than 20% seen just once and roughly 13% held by the top ten. Germline-derived CDR1 and CDR2 are MNHNS and SASEGT. Trimming took 5 bases from V and 9 from J, leaving 14 bases between them. CDR3 size: 13 residues. The chain is built from TRBV6-1 and TRBJ2-1, with D unresolved. The sample taken for sequencing was PBMCs. This TCR was recovered from a human donor in good health (CMV status not recorded). Some clones in this sample may be carry-over from other donors' samples. CDR3: CASSQRVLTEQFF. DNA of the CDR3: TGTGCCAGCAGTCAACGGGTCCTTACTGAGCAGTTCTTC.